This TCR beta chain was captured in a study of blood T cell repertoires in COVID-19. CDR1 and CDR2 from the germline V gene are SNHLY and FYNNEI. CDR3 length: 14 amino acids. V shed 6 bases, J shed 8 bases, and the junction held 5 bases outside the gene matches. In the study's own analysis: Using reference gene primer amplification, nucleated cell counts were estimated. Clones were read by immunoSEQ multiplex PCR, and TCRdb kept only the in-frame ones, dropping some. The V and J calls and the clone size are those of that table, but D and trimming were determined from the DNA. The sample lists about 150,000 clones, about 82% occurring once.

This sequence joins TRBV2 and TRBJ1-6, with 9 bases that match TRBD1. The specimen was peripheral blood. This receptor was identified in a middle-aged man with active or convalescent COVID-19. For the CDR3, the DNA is TGTGCCAGCAGGGCCGGGACAGGGCATTCACCCCTCCACTTT. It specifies CASRAGTGHSPLHF.